This TCR beta chain was recorded in a study of blood T cell repertoires in COVID-19. The germline CDR1 and CDR2 sequences are SGHRS and YFSETQ. The CDR3 spans 19 residues. Trimming cost V 4 bases and J 2 bases; bases outside gene matches: 18. The repertoire was sequenced with immunoSEQ multiplex PCR; TCRdb's copy has only in-frame clones and lacks some. Among 400,000 or so clones, roughly 90% were seen once, and the ten largest hold about 1.4%. What was sequenced was peripheral blood. The TCR sequence derives from a woman aged 40 to 50 with COVID-19, enrolled during active disease. The gene calls are TRBV5-1 and TRBJ2-7, with 10 nucleotides matching TRBD2. CDR3 bases: TGCGCCAGCAGCCTCTCCCCGGGGCTATCTAGCGGGGGTCCCTACGAGCAGTACTTC. The encoded protein is CASSLSPGLSSGGPYEQYF.